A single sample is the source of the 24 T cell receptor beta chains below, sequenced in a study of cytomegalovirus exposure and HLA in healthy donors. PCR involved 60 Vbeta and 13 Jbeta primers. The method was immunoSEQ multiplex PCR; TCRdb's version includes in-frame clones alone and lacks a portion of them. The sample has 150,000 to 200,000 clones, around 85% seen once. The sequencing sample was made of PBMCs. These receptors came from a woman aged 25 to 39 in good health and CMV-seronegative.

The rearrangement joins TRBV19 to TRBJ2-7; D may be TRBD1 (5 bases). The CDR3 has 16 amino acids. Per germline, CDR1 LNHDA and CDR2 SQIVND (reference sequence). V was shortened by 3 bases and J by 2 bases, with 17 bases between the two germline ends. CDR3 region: CASSMKRVGRAYEQYF. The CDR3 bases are TGTGCCAGTAGTATGAAAAGGGTCGGCAGGGCCTACGAGCAGTACTTC.

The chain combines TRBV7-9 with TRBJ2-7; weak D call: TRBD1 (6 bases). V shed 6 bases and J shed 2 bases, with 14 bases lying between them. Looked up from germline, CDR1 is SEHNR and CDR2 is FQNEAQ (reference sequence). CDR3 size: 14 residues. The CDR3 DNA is TGTGCCAGCAGGCCCGACAGGTCCGCCTACGAGCAGTACTTC. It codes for CASRPDRSAYEQYF.

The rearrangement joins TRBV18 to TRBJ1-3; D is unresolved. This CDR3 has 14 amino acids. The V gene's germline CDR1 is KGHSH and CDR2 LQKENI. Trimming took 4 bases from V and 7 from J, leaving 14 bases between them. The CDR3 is CASSLLTEVNTIYF. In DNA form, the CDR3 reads TGTGCCAGCTCACTCCTGACTGAGGTCAACACCATATATTTT.

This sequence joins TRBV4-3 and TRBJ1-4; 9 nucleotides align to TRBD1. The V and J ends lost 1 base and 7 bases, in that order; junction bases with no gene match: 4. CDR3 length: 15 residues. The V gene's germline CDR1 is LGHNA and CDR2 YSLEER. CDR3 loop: CASSQAGTGSEKLFF. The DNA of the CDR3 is TGCGCCAGCAGCCAAGCCGGGACAGGGAGTGAAAAACTGTTTTTT.

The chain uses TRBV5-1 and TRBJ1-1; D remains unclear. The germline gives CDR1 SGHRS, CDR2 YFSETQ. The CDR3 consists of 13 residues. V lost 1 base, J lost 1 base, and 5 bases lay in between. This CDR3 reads CASSLHGNTEAFF. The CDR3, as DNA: TGCGCCAGCAGCTTGCACGGGAACACTGAAGCTTTCTTT.

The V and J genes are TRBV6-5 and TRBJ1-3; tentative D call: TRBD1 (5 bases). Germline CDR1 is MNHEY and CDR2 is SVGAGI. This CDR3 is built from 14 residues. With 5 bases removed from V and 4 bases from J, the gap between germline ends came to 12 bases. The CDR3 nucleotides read TGTGCCAGCAGTGCCATCTCAGGGGGAAACACCATATATTTT. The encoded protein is CASSAISGGNTIYF.

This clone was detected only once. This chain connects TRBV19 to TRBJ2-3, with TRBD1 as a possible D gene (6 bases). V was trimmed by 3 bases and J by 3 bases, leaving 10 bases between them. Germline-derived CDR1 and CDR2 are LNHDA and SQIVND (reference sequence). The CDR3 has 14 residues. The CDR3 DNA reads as TGTGCCAGTAGTATTGGGGGCAGAACAGATACGCAGTATTTT. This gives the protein CASSIGGRTDTQYF. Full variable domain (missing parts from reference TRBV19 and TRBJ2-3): DGGITQSPKYLFRKEGQNVTLSCEQNLNHDAMYWYRQDPGQGLRLIYYSQIVNDFQKGDIAEGYSVSREKKESFPLTVTSAQKNPTAFYLCASSIGGRTDTQYFGPGTRLTVL.

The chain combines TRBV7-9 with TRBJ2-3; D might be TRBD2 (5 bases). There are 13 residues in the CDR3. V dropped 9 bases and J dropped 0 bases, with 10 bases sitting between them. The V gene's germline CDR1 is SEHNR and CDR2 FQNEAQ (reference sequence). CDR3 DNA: TGTGCCAGGGAGGCGTCCAGCACAGATACGCAGTATTTT. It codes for CAREASSTDTQYF.

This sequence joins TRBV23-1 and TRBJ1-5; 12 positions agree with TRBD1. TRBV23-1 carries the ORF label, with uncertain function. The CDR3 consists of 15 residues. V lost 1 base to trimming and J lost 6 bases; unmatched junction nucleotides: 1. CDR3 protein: CASSQLGQGAQPQHF. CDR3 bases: TGCGCCAGCAGTCAATTGGGACAGGGGGCTCAGCCCCAGCATTTT.

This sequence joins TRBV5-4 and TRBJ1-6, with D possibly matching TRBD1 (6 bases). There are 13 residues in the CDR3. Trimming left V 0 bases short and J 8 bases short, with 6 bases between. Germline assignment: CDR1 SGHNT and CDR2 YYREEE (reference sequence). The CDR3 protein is CASSLEGDSPLHF. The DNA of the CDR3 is TGTGCCAGCAGCTTGGAGGGGGATTCACCCCTCCACTTT.

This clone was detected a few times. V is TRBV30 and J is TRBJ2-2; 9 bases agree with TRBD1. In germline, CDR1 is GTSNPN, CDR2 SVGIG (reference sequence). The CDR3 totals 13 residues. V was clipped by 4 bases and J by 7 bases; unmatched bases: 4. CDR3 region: CAWMDRGDGELFF. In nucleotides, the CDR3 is TGTGCCTGGATGGACAGGGGCGACGGGGAGCTGTTTTTT.

CDR3 sequence: CASSFSQGNNEQFF. CDR3 nucleotides: TGTGCCAGCAGCTTTAGCCAAGGTAACAATGAGCAGTTCTTC. This chain connects TRBV11-2 to TRBJ2-1; D is undetermined. V was shortened by 3 bases and J by 5 bases, with 11 bases between the two germline ends. Germline values: CDR1 SGHAT, CDR2 FQNNGV. This CDR3 has 14 residues.

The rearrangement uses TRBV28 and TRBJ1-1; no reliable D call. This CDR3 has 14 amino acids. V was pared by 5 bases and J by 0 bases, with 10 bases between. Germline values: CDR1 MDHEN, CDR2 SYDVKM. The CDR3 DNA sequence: TGTGCCAGCAGTCCTGGAGTCATGAACACTGAAGCTTTCTTT. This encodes CASSPGVMNTEAFF.

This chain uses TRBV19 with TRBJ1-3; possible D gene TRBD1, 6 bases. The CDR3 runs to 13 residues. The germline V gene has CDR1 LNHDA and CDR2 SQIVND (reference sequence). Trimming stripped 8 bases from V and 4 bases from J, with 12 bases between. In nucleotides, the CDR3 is TGTGCCAGTTCCCAGGGGAACGGAAACACCATATATTTT. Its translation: CASSQGNGNTIYF. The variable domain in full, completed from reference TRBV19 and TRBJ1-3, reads DGGITQSPKYLFRKEGQNVTLSCEQNLNHDAMYWYRQDPGQGLRLIYYSQIVNDFQKGDIAEGYSVSREKKESFPLTVTSAQKNPTAFYLCASSQGNGNTIYFGEGSWLTVV.

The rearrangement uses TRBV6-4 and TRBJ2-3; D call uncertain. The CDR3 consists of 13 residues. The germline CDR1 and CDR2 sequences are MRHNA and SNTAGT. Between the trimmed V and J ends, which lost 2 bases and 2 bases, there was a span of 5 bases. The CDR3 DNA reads TGTGCCAGCAGTGACCAGGACACAGATACGCAGTATTTT. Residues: CASSDQDTDTQYF.

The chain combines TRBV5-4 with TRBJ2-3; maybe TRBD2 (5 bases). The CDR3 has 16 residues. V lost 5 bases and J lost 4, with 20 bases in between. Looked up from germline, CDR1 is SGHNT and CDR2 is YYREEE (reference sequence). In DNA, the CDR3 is TGTGCCAGCAGACTCAAGACCGGGCCCGGGGCAGATACGCAGTATTTT. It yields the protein CASRLKTGPGADTQYF. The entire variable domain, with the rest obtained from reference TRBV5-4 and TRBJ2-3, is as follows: ETGVTQSPTHLIKTRGQQVTLRCSSQSGHNTVSWYQQALGQGPQFIFQYYREEENGRGNFPPRFSGLQFPNYSSELNVNALELDDSALYLCASRLKTGPGADTQYFGPGTRLTVL.

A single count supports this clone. CDR3 in amino acids: CSVANAGGQTEAFF. The CDR3 DNA is TGCAGCGTCGCCAATGCGGGGGGGCAGACTGAAGCTTTCTTT. The chain couples TRBV29-1 to TRBJ1-1; a weak D match, TRBD1 (6 bases). This CDR3 region has 14 residues. Germline V gene data show CDR1 as SQVTM and CDR2 as ANQGSEA. The V gene lost 6 bases and the J gene lost 5 bases, with 19 bases spanning the gap.

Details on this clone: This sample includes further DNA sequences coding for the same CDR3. The CDR3 sequence is CASSISLNTEAFF. As DNA, the CDR3 is TGTGCCAGTAGTATATCTCTAAACACTGAAGCTTTCTTT. This rearrangement joins TRBV19 to TRBJ1-1; D remains unclear. Trimming removed 2 bases from V and 2 bases from J, with 6 bases in between. The CDR3 runs to 13 residues. The germline CDR1 and CDR2 sequences are LNHDA and SQIVND (reference sequence).

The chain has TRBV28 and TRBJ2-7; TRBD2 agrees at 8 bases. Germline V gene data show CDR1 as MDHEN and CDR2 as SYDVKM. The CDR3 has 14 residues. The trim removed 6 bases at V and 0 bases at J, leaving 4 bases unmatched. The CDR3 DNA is TGTGCCAGCAGGGTAGCGGGGAGCTCCTACGAGCAGTACTTC. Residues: CASRVAGSSYEQYF.

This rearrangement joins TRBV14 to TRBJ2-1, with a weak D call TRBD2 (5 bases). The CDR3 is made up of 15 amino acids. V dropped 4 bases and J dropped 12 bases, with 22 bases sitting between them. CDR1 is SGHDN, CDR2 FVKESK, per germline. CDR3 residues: CASSPRLASPWGQFF. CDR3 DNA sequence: TGTGCCAGCAGCCCCCGCCTAGCTAGTCCCTGGGGGCAGTTCTTC. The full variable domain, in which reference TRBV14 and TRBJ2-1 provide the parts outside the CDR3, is EAGVTQFPSHSVIEKGQTVTLRCDPISGHDNLYWYRRVMGKEIKFLLHFVKESKQDESGMPNNRFLAERTGGTYSTLKVQPAELEDSGVYFCASSPRLASPWGQFFGPGTRLTVL.

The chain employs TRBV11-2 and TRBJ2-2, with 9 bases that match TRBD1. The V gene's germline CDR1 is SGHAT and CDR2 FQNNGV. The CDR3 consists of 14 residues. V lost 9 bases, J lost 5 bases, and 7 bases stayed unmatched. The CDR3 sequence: CARQGQGGTGELFF. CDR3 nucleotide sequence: TGTGCCAGACAGGGACAGGGCGGGACCGGGGAGCTGTTTTTT.

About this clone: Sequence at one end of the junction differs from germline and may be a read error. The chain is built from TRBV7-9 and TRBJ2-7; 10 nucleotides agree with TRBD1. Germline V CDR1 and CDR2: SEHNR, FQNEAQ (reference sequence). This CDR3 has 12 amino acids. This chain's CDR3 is CASSLEGDRGHF. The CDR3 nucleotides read TGTGCCAGCAGCTTAGAAGGGGACAGGGGACACTTC. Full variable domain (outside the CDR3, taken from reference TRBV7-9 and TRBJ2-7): DTGVSQNPRHKITKRGQNVTFRCDPISEHNRLYWYRQTLGQGPEFLTYFQNEAQLEKSRLLSDRFSAERPKGSFSTLEIQRTEQGDSAMYLCASSLEGDRGHFGPGTRLTVT.

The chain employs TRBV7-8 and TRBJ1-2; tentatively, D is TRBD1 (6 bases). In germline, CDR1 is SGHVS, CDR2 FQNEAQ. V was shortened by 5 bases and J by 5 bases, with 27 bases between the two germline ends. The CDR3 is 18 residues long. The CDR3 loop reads CASSPVGVGQSNGYGYTF. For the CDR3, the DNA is TGTGCCAGCAGCCCAGTTGGGGTAGGACAGTCCAACGGGTATGGCTACACCTTC.

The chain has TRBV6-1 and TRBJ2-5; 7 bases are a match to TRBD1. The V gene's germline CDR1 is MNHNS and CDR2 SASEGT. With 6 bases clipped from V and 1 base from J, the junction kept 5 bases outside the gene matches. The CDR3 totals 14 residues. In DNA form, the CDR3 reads TGTGCCAGCAGCTTACAGGGGACCCAAGAGACCCAGTACTTC. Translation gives CASSLQGTQETQYF.